This TCR beta chain was recovered during a study of cytomegalovirus exposure and HLA in healthy donors. General observations from the study: Common viral pathogens were later found to be apparently linked to several of the most significant clusters.

Regarding this clone: The antigen remains unidentified.

PCR was performed using 60 Vbeta and 13 Jbeta primers. The method was immunoSEQ multiplex PCR; TCRdb's version includes in-frame clones alone and lacks a portion of them. The sample shows about 200,000 clones, approximately 80% of them seen only once. Germline CDR1 and CDR2: SGDLS and YYNGEE. The trim removed 4 bases at V and 0 bases at J, leaving 1 base unmatched. This CDR3 comprises 15 residues. The receptor comes from a girl between 5 and 17 years old in good health and CMV-seronegative. V gene TRBV9 combines with J gene TRBJ2-1; TRBD2 matches at 10 bases. Specimen: PBMCs. For the CDR3, the DNA is TGTGCCAGCAGCCCTAGCGGGAGCTCCTACAATGAGCAGTTCTTC. It codes for CASSPSGSSYNEQFF.